These T cell receptor beta chains were read from a single sample in a study of blood T cell repertoires in COVID-19. Here immunoSEQ multiplex PCR was the method, and the copy in TCRdb shows in-frame clones only, minus some. The data hold about 200,000 clones, with around 85% observed a single time. Sequenced sample: peripheral blood. These TCRs come from a woman aged 70 to 79 with acute or convalescent COVID-19. Each CDR3 is given with its conserved first and last residue. The D gene is left open where the match is weak. Only some rows state a clone size, as once, few, many or a class for expanded clones.

-	TRBJ2-3	once	TRBV6-5	TGTGCCAGCACCTTTACAGATACGCAGTATTTT	CASTFTDTQYF
TRBD1	TRBJ1-5	-	TRBV6-2/TRBV6-3	TGTGCCAGCAGTTTAATTAGGGGACAGGGGAGCAATCAGCCCCAGCATTTT	CASSLIRGQGSNQPQHF
-	TRBJ2-7	-	TRBV19	TGTGCCAGTAGGTCCCAGGGGACCTACGAGCAGTACTTC	CASRSQGTYEQYF
-	TRBJ2-7	once	TRBV19	TGTGCCAGTAGTAGCCTAAGCAGGGTCAACGAGCAGTACTTC	CASSSLSRVNEQYF
TRBD1	TRBJ2-5	-	TRBV5-1	TGCGCCAGCAGCTTGTACAGGGGGAGAGAGACCCAGTACTTC	CASSLYRGRETQYF
TRBD1	TRBJ2-1	-	TRBV18	TGTGCCAGCTCACACAGACAGGGGGAGGACAATGAGCAGTTCTTC	CASSHRQGEDNEQFF
TRBD1	TRBJ2-7	-	TRBV3-1/TRBV3-2	TGTGCCAGCAGCCTCGGGACAGGTATCTACGAGCAGTACTTC	CASSLGTGIYEQYF
TRBD2	TRBJ2-1	-	TRBV5-4	TGTGCCAGCAGCGCGGGGGTGACTAGCGGGTTCAATGAGCAGTTCTTC	CASSAGVTSGFNEQFF
-	TRBJ1-5	-	TRBV13	TGTGCCAGCATTCGCCCCGGAGATAGCAATCAGCCCCAGCATTTT	CASIRPGDSNQPQHF
TRBD2	TRBJ2-7	-	TRBV7-9	TGTGCCAGCAGCTTAGACTCAGCGGGGTCCCGCGAGCAGTACTTC	CASSLDSAGSREQYF
TRBD2	TRBJ2-7	-	TRBV7-2	TGTGCCAGCAGTTCCCCAGGACTAGCGGGCTTCTACGAGCAGTACTTC	CASSSPGLAGFYEQYF
-	TRBJ2-7	-	TRBV5-1	TGCGCCAGCAGCTTGAACGCGGGACCCGAGCAGTACTTC	CASSLNAGPEQYF
-	TRBJ1-3	-	TRBV18	TGTGCCAGCTTGGAGAGCTCTGGAAACACCATATATTTT	CASLESSGNTIYF
TRBD2	TRBJ2-1	-	TRBV7-8	TGTGCCAGCAGCCAGATGGGTGTGCGGGGGAGCTCCTACAATGAGCAGTTCTTC	CASSQMGVRGSSYNEQFF
-	TRBJ2-6	-	TRBV9	TGTGCCAGCAGCCCCGTCTCTGGGGCCAACGTCCTGACTTTC	CASSPVSGANVLTF
-	TRBJ2-2	-	TRBV4-2	TGTGCCAGCAGCCAAGATGGTCGGGAATCACTATTCACCGGGGAGCTGTTTTTT	CASSQDGRESLFTGELFF
-	TRBJ2-7	-	TRBV15	TGTGCCACCAGCAGCAACGCGGGCCTCTCCTACGAGCAGTACTTC	CATSSNAGLSYEQYF
-	TRBJ1-2	-	TRBV19	TGTGCCAGTAATGATCCGCGGGTGGGCAGTACTTATGGCTACACCTTC	CASNDPRVGSTYGYTF
-	TRBJ2-2	once	TRBV3-1/TRBV3-2	TGTGCCAGCAGCCAAGAGTGGGGGGCCGGGGAGCTGTTTTTT	CASSQEWGAGELFF
-	TRBJ2-5	-	TRBV9	TGTGCCAGCAGCGCTAGCGCAGTCCGGGAAGAGACCCAGTACTTC	CASSASAVREETQYF
TRBD1	TRBJ2-1	-	TRBV5-1	TGCGCCAGCAGCCGGGACAGGGGGGATTCCTACAATGAGCAGTTCTTC	CASSRDRGDSYNEQFF
TRBD1	TRBJ1-2	-	TRBV5-1	TGCGCCAGCAGCGGTACCGGGACAGCAGTTGGCTACACCTTC	CASSGTGTAVGYTF
-	TRBJ1-5	-	TRBV4-1	TGCGCCAGCAGCCAAGATAATTCCGAGGGCCTTTGGCCCCAGCATTTT	CASSQDNSEGLWPQHF
-	TRBJ1-1	-	TRBV5-1	TGCGCCAGCAGCTTGCTGGGACACACTATGAACACTGAAGCTTTCTTT	CASSLLGHTMNTEAFF
TRBD2	TRBJ2-1	-	TRBV4-3	TGCGCCAGCAGCCAAGATGAGCGGGGGGAGTACAATGAGCAGTTCTTC	CASSQDERGEYNEQFF
TRBD2	TRBJ2-3	-	TRBV7-9	TGTGCCAGCAGCTTAGGACTAGCGGGGCTGGAGTATTTT	CASSLGLAGLEYF
-	TRBJ1-5	-	TRBV6-5	TGTGCCAGCATGGGGGGAGCAAGCAATCAGCCCCAGCATTTT	CASMGGASNQPQHF
-	TRBJ1-1	few	TRBV3-1/TRBV3-2	TGTGCCAGCAGCCACCGGGGTGATAACACTGAAGCTTTCTTT	CASSHRGDNTEAFF
TRBD1	TRBJ1-2	-	TRBV2	TGTGCCAGCAGAGACTTGGGACAGCCCGGAGTCTATGGCTACACCTTC	CASRDLGQPGVYGYTF
TRBD1	TRBJ1-1	-	TRBV7-2	TGTGCCAGCAGCTCGAGAGGGGGCAACACTGAAGCTTTCTTT	CASSSRGGNTEAFF
-	TRBJ1-2	-	TRBV5-5	TGTGCCAGCACCCACCGAGAGGTTTTGAGTGGCTACACCTTC	CASTHREVLSGYTF
TRBD2	TRBJ2-2	-	TRBV5-1	TGCGCCAGCAGCGCCTTAGCGGGAGAAAGGGGGGAGCTGTTTTTT	CASSALAGERGELFF
TRBD1	TRBJ1-1	-	TRBV10-2	TGCGCCAGCAGTGCATCCACCGGGACAGGGGTGAACACTGAAGCTTTCTTT	CASSASTGTGVNTEAFF
-	TRBJ2-4	-	TRBV21-1	TGTGCCAGCAGCAAAGACTTAGGACAGGGGAACATTCAGTACTTC	CASSKDLGQGNIQYF
TRBD2	TRBJ2-7	-	TRBV3-1/TRBV3-2	TGTGCCAGCAGCCGACCGGGACTAGTTGGGCCGCAGTACTTC	CASSRPGLVGPQYF
-	TRBJ1-4	-	TRBV9	TGTGCCAGCAGCGTAGGGGTAAGGAGCCAGGGTAATGAAAAACTGTTTTTT	CASSVGVRSQGNEKLFF
TRBD1	TRBJ1-5	once	TRBV6-2/TRBV6-3	TGTGCCAGCAGCCGGCCGGGACAGGGGGCGTCTGGCAATCAGCCCCAGCATTTT	CASSRPGQGASGNQPQHF
-	TRBJ2-1	-	TRBV29-1	TGCAGCGTTGTAATCGGGATCCCCTACAATGAGCAGTTCTTC	CSVVIGIPYNEQFF
-	TRBJ1-1	few	TRBV10-1	TGCGCCATACACCAACCACTTTACAGGGTAATGAGGAACACTGAAGCTTTCTTT	CAIHQPLYRVMRNTEAFF
-	TRBJ2-3	-	TRBV5-1	TGCGCCAGCTCCACGATCCAAGGGGGTTCGGATACGCAGTATTTT	CASSTIQGGSDTQYF
-	TRBJ1-4	once	TRBV2	TGTGCCAGCAGTGAAGGTCGGTTGGCGGGGGAACTGTTTTTT	CASSEGRLAGELFF
-	TRBJ2-2	-	TRBV7-2	TGTGCCAGCAGCTCCCGGGTGGCCGGGGAGCTGTTTTTT	CASSSRVAGELFF
-	TRBJ1-4	-	TRBV19	TGTGCCAGTAGCCCCCGGGAGCTCCCCTTT	CASSPRELPF